This passage covers 29 T cell receptor beta chains from one sample sequenced in a study of shared clonotypes between healthy human individuals. The table came from immunoSEQ multiplex PCR; TCRdb's copy has only in-frame clones and leaves some out. The data hold a few million clones, with more than 80% observed a single time. Sequenced input: naive CD4+ T cells sorted from blood. The subset: CD45RA+ positively selected. These receptors all come from a man between 18 and 29 years old in good health.

Concerning this clone: Other DNA sequences of this sample code for an identical CDR3. The chain links TRBV9 to TRBJ2-7; 7 nucleotides align to TRBD1. In germline, CDR1 is SGDLS, CDR2 YYNGEE. CDR3 size: 14 residues. With 0 bases clipped from V and 3 bases from J, the junction kept 3 bases outside the gene matches. This CDR3 reads CASSVDGTVYEQYF. The CDR3 DNA follows: TGTGCCAGCAGCGTAGACGGGACAGTCTACGAGCAGTACTTC.

The chain is built from TRBV5-4 and TRBJ1-1; the D is unclear. The CDR3 consists of 14 residues. V shed 1 base and J shed 10 bases, with 17 bases lying between them. The germline V gene has CDR1 SGHNT and CDR2 YYREEE (reference sequence). The CDR3 DNA is TGTGCCAGCAGCTTGCCCCCTCCGGGTGCCGTAGCTTTCTTT. Translating it yields CASSLPPPGAVAFF.

The chain joins TRBV19 to TRBJ2-1; D is perhaps TRBD2 (6 bases). Germline V gene lookup returns CDR1 LNHDA and CDR2 SQIVND (reference sequence). Trimming removed 3 bases at V and 0 bases at J, with 9 bases between. CDR3 size: 15 residues. The CDR3 sequence: CASSIGSSSYNEQFF. As DNA, the CDR3 is TGTGCCAGTAGTATCGGGAGCAGCTCCTACAATGAGCAGTTCTTC.

Note on this clone: Other DNA variants within this sample encode the same CDR3. The CDR3 bases are TGTGCCAGCAGCTTAGTACCGAACATGAACACTGAAGCTTTCTTT. Translation gives CASSLVPNMNTEAFF. This rearrangement joins TRBV7-9 to TRBJ1-1; the D is unclear. Trimming took off 1 base at V and 0 bases at J, with 9 bases between the two ends. The length of the CDR3 is 15 residues. The V gene's germline CDR1 is SEHNR and CDR2 FQNEAQ (reference sequence). The full variable domain, its missing parts supplied by reference TRBV7-9 and TRBJ1-1, is DTGVSQNPRHKITKRGQNVTFRCDPISEHNRLYWYRQTLGQGPEFLTYFQNEAQLEKSRLLSDRFSAERPKGSFSTLEIQRTEQGDSAMYLCASSLVPNMNTEAFFGQGTRLTVV.

About this clone: Additional DNA sequences in this sample encode the identical CDR3. The rearrangement joins TRBV6-1 to TRBJ2-7; D ambiguous. V lost 3 bases and J 7 bases, leaving 4 bases between the germline ends. Germline CDR1 MNHNS, CDR2 SASEGT. The CDR3 length is 10 residues. The CDR3 DNA reads as TGTGCCAGCAGTGACTATGAGCAGTACTTC. This encodes CASSDYEQYF.

There are a few counts of this clone. Other DNA sequences of this sample code for an identical CDR3. The gene calls are TRBV5-4 and TRBJ2-7, with D possibly TRBD1 on 5 matching bases. Germline V lookup: CDR1 SGHNT, CDR2 YYREEE (reference sequence). The CDR3 totals 13 residues. Trimming removed 4 bases from V and 4 bases from J, with 12 bases in between. CDR3 sequence: CASSLQGAYEQYF. The DNA of the CDR3 is TGTGCCAGCAGCCTCCAGGGTGCTTACGAGCAGTACTTC.

V and J are TRBV2 and TRBJ1-5, with D perhaps TRBD1 (5 bases). V was shortened by 5 bases and J by 2 bases, with 25 bases between the two germline ends. CDR1 is SNHLY and CDR2 is FYNNEI in the germline V gene. CDR3 length equals 19 residues. The CDR3 nucleotides read TGTGCCAGCAGTCAAAGGGGTGGCCGAGAACTTAAACGCAATCAGCCCCAGCATTTT. This translates into CASSQRGGRELKRNQPQHF.

This chain uses TRBV23-1 with TRBJ1-5; D is unresolved. TRBV23-1 carries the ORF label, with uncertain function. CDR3 length equals 10 residues. V dropped 11 bases and J dropped 5 bases, with 7 bases sitting between them. In DNA, the CDR3 is TGCGCCCTCGCGGATCAGCCCCAGCATTTT. Amino acid sequence: CALADQPQHF.

The genes are TRBV6-6 and TRBJ2-5; no clear D gene. The CDR3 sequence is 14 residues long. The V end was cut by 8 bases, the J end by 4 bases, with 17 bases between. The V gene's germline CDR1 is MNHNY and CDR2 SVGAGI (reference sequence). In DNA form, the CDR3 reads TGTGCCAGCGCAGGCTACCTCCACCCAGAGACCCAGTACTTC. It specifies CASAGYLHPETQYF.

Only a few counts were recorded for this clone. The gene calls are TRBV2 and TRBJ2-7; D remains ambiguous. The CDR3 is 15 amino acids. Trimming removed 0 bases from V and 0 bases from J, with 9 bases in between. CDR1 is SNHLY, CDR2 FYNNEI, per germline. CDR3 protein: CASSEAYIISYEQYF. The CDR3 DNA is TGTGCCAGCAGTGAAGCGTACATTATCTCCTACGAGCAGTACTTC.

The chain carries TRBV2 and TRBJ1-1; a possible D gene is TRBD1 (6 bases). The germline V gene has CDR1 SNHLY and CDR2 FYNNEI. CDR3 size: 14 residues. The germline V and J ends were trimmed by 6 bases and 0 bases, with 11 bases remaining between them. CDR3 nucleotides: TGTGCCAGCAGAATAGACAGGCTGAACACTGAAGCTTTCTTT. Translating gives CASRIDRLNTEAFF. The variable domain in full, completed from reference TRBV2 and TRBJ1-1, reads EPEVTQTPSHQVTQMGQEVILRCVPISNHLYFYWYRQILGQKVEFLVSFYNNEISEKSEIFDDQFSVERPDGSNFTLKIRSTKLEDSAMYFCASRIDRLNTEAFFGQGTRLTVV.

This chain uses TRBV5-1 with TRBJ2-7, with D perhaps TRBD2 (7 bases). The CDR3 contains 13 residues. Germline lookup yields CDR1 SGHRS and CDR2 YFSETQ. Trimming removed 4 bases from V and 5 bases from J, with 13 bases in between. CDR3 region: CASSPGGRHEQYF. The CDR3 DNA is TGCGCCAGCAGCCCGGGGGGCCGGCACGAGCAGTACTTC.

The CDR3 is CASSEERTGKHEQYF. As DNA, the CDR3 is TGTGCCAGCAGTGAAGAAAGGACAGGGAAACACGAGCAGTACTTC. The V gene is TRBV2, the J gene TRBJ2-7, with TRBD1 identical over 8 bases. This CDR3 is 15 amino acids long. V was pared by 1 base and J by 5 bases, with 7 bases of the junction left unmatched. CDR1 and CDR2 from the germline V gene are SNHLY and FYNNEI. Filled out from reference TRBV2 and TRBJ2-7, the complete variable domain reads EPEVTQTPSHQVTQMGQEVILRCVPISNHLYFYWYRQILGQKVEFLVSFYNNEISEKSEIFDDQFSVERPDGSNFTLKIRSTKLEDSAMYFCASSEERTGKHEQYFGPGTRLTVT.

This clone was observed once. The genes are TRBV28 and TRBJ1-5; 8 positions agree with TRBD1. Germline CDR1 is MDHEN and CDR2 is SYDVKM. The trim removed 5 bases at V and 4 bases at J, leaving 7 bases unmatched. The CDR3 spans 15 residues. The CDR3 nucleotides read TGTGCCAGCAGTGCCGGGACAGGCCCTAATCAGCCCCAGCATTTT. As protein: CASSAGTGPNQPQHF.

To note about this clone: Other DNA sequences within the sample encode an identical CDR3. This rearrangement joins TRBV30 to TRBJ2-3; TRBD2 matches at 13 bases. Trimming cost V 5 bases and J 4 bases; bases outside gene matches: 3. The germline CDR1 and CDR2 sequences are GTSNPN and SVGIG (reference sequence). This CDR3 region has 14 residues. The CDR3 nucleotides are TGTGCCTGGCGACTAGCGGGAGGCGCAGATACGCAGTATTTT. Residues: CAWRLAGGADTQYF.

The gene calls are TRBV5-1 and TRBJ1-3; no definite D call. Deletions cut 0 bases from V and 6 bases from J, with 7 bases between. The CDR3 is 13 amino acids. The germline V gene has CDR1 SGHRS and CDR2 YFSETQ. The CDR3 bases are TGCGCCAGCAGCTTGGGCCACGAAAACACCATATATTTT. Translated, it gives CASSLGHENTIYF.

DNA for the CDR3: TGTGCCAGCAGTTACTCAGGGGCACCTGAAAAACTGTTTTTT. It encodes CASSYSGAPEKLFF. The rearrangement joins TRBV6-5 to TRBJ1-4; perhaps TRBD1 as D (5 bases). The CDR3 covers 14 residues. In germline, CDR1 is MNHEY, CDR2 SVGAGI. Trimming removed 0 bases at V and 7 bases at J, with 9 bases between.

The chain recombines TRBV27 with TRBJ1-6; D might be TRBD1 (5 bases). The CDR3 length is 15 residues. V lost 4 bases to trimming and J lost 4 bases, with 11 bases between them. Germline CDR1 MNHEY, CDR2 SMNVEV (reference sequence). CDR3 nucleotides: TGTGCCAGCAGTTACGAGGGGACTTATAATTCACCCCTCCACTTT. It codes for CASSYEGTYNSPLHF.

This chain uses TRBV19 with TRBJ2-3; 8 bases line up with TRBD2. With 6 bases clipped from V and 0 bases from J, the junction kept 8 bases outside the gene matches. Germline assignment: CDR1 LNHDA and CDR2 SQIVND (reference sequence). This CDR3 is 16 amino acids long. CDR3 in DNA: TGTGCCAGTAGAACCATAGCGGGAAGGAGCACAGATACGCAGTATTTT. It translates to CASRTIAGRSTDTQYF.

CDR3 loop: CASSYALGLAGDREQFF. In DNA, the CDR3 is TGTGCCAGCAGCTACGCTCTTGGACTAGCGGGGGATCGGGAGCAGTTCTTC. This sequence joins TRBV11-2 and TRBJ2-1; TRBD2 matches at 13 bases. The germline V gene encodes CDR1 SGHAT and CDR2 FQNNGV. The junction had 13 bases not matched to a gene; V was cut back by 4 bases and J by 10 bases. This CDR3 has 17 amino acids.

The chain carries TRBV30 and TRBJ2-1; D uncertain. The CDR3 is 15 amino acids. CDR1 is GTSNPN and CDR2 is SVGIG in the germline V gene (reference sequence). Deletions cut 6 bases from V and 9 bases from J, with 24 bases between. CDR3 coding DNA: TGTGCCTGCGACGAGGCGAACAACCCTCCGGGTGAGCAGTTCTTC. Its protein product is CACDEANNPPGEQFF.

The chain links TRBV7-2 to TRBJ1-4; perhaps TRBD1 as D (6 bases). The CDR3 length is 15 residues. From germline, CDR1 is SGHTA and CDR2 FQGNSA. Between the trimmed V and J ends, which lost 5 bases and 4 bases, there was a span of 14 bases. This chain's CDR3 is CASSTRQAGNEKLFF. Here the CDR3 DNA reads TGTGCCAGCAGCACCCGACAGGCGGGTAATGAAAAACTGTTTTTT. Filled out from reference TRBV7-2 and TRBJ1-4, the complete variable domain reads GAGVSQSPSNKVTEKGKDVELRCDPISGHTALYWYRQSLGQGLEFLIYFQGNSAPDKSGLPSDRFSAERTGGSVSTLTIQRTQQEDSAVYLCASSTRQAGNEKLFFGSGTQLSVL.

Regarding this clone: This CDR3 is also generated by other DNA sequences in the sample. V and J are TRBV7-9 and TRBJ2-7; maybe TRBD2 (6 bases). This CDR3 has 15 residues. CDR1 is SEHNR, CDR2 FQNEAQ, per germline (reference sequence). V was shortened by 1 base and J by 1 base, with 11 bases between the two germline ends. In nucleotides, the CDR3 is TGTGCCAGCAGCTTAGGGGGCGGGATTTCCTACGAGCAGTACTTC. It is translated as CASSLGGGISYEQYF.

V and J are TRBV6-1 and TRBJ2-3; 7 positions agree with TRBD2. V was pared by 3 bases and J by 10 bases, with 10 bases of the junction left unmatched. The germline V gene encodes CDR1 MNHNS and CDR2 SASEGT. This CDR3 spans 14 amino acids. In DNA, the CDR3 is TGTGCCAGCAGTGAGCGGGACTACTCCAACCCGCAGTATTTT. It translates to CASSERDYSNPQYF.

With respect to this clone: The sample contains more than one DNA sequence encoding this CDR3. The V call is TRBV20-1, the J call TRBJ2-1; D gene uncertain. The germline V gene encodes CDR1 DFQATT and CDR2 SNEGSKA (reference sequence). The CDR3 extends over 10 amino acids. Trimming cost V 3 bases and J 5 bases, with 2 bases left between them. DNA for the CDR3: TGCAGTGCTAGCGACAATGAGCAGTTCTTC. Residues: CSASDNEQFF.

The J gene is TRBJ1-1, the V gene TRBV10-3; D possibly corresponds to TRBD1 (5 bases). V lost 8 bases to trimming and J lost 4 bases, with 11 bases between them. The CDR3 contains 12 residues. The germline gives CDR1 ENHRY, CDR2 SYGVKD. The CDR3 loop is CAIAGWSTEAFF. The CDR3 nucleotides read TGTGCCATCGCAGGGTGGAGCACTGAAGCTTTCTTT.

V and J are TRBV5-1 and TRBJ1-2; possibly TRBD1 for D (6 bases). Germline lookup yields CDR1 SGHRS and CDR2 YFSETQ. This CDR3 contains 15 residues. Trimming pared 4 bases from V and 7 bases from J, leaving 20 bases between. CDR3 in DNA: TGCGCCAGCAGCCTTAATACAGGGCGGGTATCTGGCTACACCTTC. It codes for CASSLNTGRVSGYTF.

The V and J genes are TRBV6-1 and TRBJ2-3; D is ambiguous. The CDR3 is 14 amino acids. Trimming removed 5 bases from V and 4 bases from J, with 13 bases in between. Germline assignment: CDR1 MNHNS and CDR2 SASEGT. As DNA, the CDR3 is TGTGCCAGCAGTACCCAACGGGCGGCAGATACGCAGTATTTT. This codes for CASSTQRAADTQYF.

The chain recombines TRBV2 with TRBJ1-2; 7 bases are a match to TRBD1. The CDR3 loop spans 12 amino acids. CDR1 is SNHLY and CDR2 is FYNNEI in the germline V gene. The V gene end was trimmed by 7 bases and the J gene end by 3 bases; junction bases not matched to a gene: 2. Here the CDR3 reads CASTTGDYGYTF. In nucleotides, the CDR3 is TGTGCCAGCACAACAGGGGACTATGGCTACACCTTC.